Shown below are 29 T cell receptor beta chains from a single sample sequenced in a study of blood T cell repertoires in COVID-19. Measured with immunoSEQ multiplex PCR; TCRdb has only the in-frame clones, and not every one. The profile covers about 460,000 clones, with 80% to 90% appearing a single time and approximately 8% taken by the ten largest. The sequencing input was PBMCs or T cells enriched from blood (not recorded which). The source is a woman aged 55-75 years who had recovered from COVID-19.

The chain joins TRBV7-2 to TRBJ2-1; 8 bases fit TRBD2. This CDR3 contains 15 residues. J lost 9 bases, V lost 3 bases, and 10 bases had no gene match. Germline-derived CDR1 and CDR2 are SGHTA and FQGNSA. CDR3 DNA: TGTGCCAGCAGCTTTTCACGGGGGGGGCCTCGTGAGCAGTTCTTC. Its translation is CASSFSRGGPREQFF. The full variable domain, with the rest looked up from reference TRBV7-2 and TRBJ2-1, is GAGVSQSPSNKVTEKGKDVELRCDPISGHTALYWYRQSLGQGLEFLIYFQGNSAPDKSGLPSDRFSAERTGGSVSTLTIQRTQQEDSAVYLCASSFSRGGPREQFFGPGTRLTVL.

The chain combines TRBV9 with TRBJ1-2; D might be TRBD1 (6 bases). The CDR3 loop spans 12 amino acids. Germline lookup yields CDR1 SGDLS and CDR2 YYNGEE. The V end lost 3 bases, the J end lost 6 bases, and 9 bases lay between the germline ends. CDR3 residues: CASSGQADGYTF. Here the CDR3 DNA reads TGTGCCAGCAGCGGACAGGCCGATGGCTACACCTTC.

The J gene is TRBJ1-2, the V gene TRBV30, with 9 bases fitting TRBD1. Germline lookup yields CDR1 GTSNPN and CDR2 SVGIG (reference sequence). This CDR3 has 16 amino acids. The trim removed 1 base at V and 3 bases at J, leaving 9 bases unmatched. The CDR3 protein is CAWSGGQGGRDYGYTF. The CDR3 bases are TGTGCCTGGAGTGGGGGACAGGGTGGGCGAGACTATGGCTACACCTTC.

The V and J genes are TRBV13 and TRBJ1-3, with a possible D match to TRBD1 (5 bases). Trimming took 1 base from V and 2 from J, leaving 9 bases between them. Looked up from germline, CDR1 is PRHDT and CDR2 is FYEKMQ (reference sequence). This CDR3 is built from 15 residues. The CDR3: CASSLAGEAGNTIYF. For the CDR3, the DNA is TGTGCCAGCAGCTTAGCGGGGGAGGCTGGAAACACCATATATTTT. The full variable domain, in which reference TRBV13 and TRBJ1-3 provide the parts outside the CDR3, is AAGVIQSPRHLIKEKRETATLKCYPIPRHDTVYWYQQGPGQDPQFLISFYEKMQSDKGSIPDRFSAQQFSDYHSELNMSSLELGDSALYFCASSLAGEAGNTIYFGEGSWLTVV.

The chain recombines TRBV6-5 with TRBJ2-1, with a weak D call TRBD1 (6 bases). The V and J ends lost 2 bases and 0 bases respectively, with 8 bases between them. The V gene's germline CDR1 is MNHEY and CDR2 SVGAGI. The CDR3 is 15 amino acids. CDR3 DNA sequence: TGTGCCAGCAGTTACGACAGGCTCTCCTACAATGAGCAGTTCTTC. Translating gives CASSYDRLSYNEQFF.

J is TRBJ2-2 and V is TRBV24-1; 9 nucleotides agree with TRBD1. The J segment lost 1 base and the V segment lost 4 bases, leaving 3 bases of the junction unmatched. The CDR3 is 16 residues long. CDR1 and CDR2 (germline): KGHDR, SFDVKD. CDR3 DNA sequence: TGTGCCACCAGTGAGCCGGGACAGGGGAACACCGGGGAGCTGTTTTTT. It encodes CATSEPGQGNTGELFF.

This rearrangement joins TRBV4-2 to TRBJ1-5; 10 bases agree with TRBD1. Germline V gene lookup returns CDR1 LGHNA and CDR2 YNFKEQ. This CDR3 has 15 amino acids. V trimming: 4 bases; J trimming: 5 bases; junction bases outside the gene matches: 5. This CDR3 reads CASSLQGTGDQPQHF. In DNA form, the CDR3 reads TGTGCCAGCAGCCTACAAGGGACAGGGGATCAGCCCCAGCATTTT.

The chain has TRBV29-1 and TRBJ2-5; D is perhaps TRBD1 (7 bases). CDR1 and CDR2 (germline): SQVTM, ANQGSEA. V shed 4 bases and J shed 1 base, with 13 bases lying between them. The CDR3 runs 14 residues. This chain's CDR3 is CSVVGGQLQETQYF. CDR3 in DNA: TGCAGCGTTGTGGGGGGACAGCTCCAAGAGACCCAGTACTTC.

The chain recombines TRBV5-5 with TRBJ2-3; 10 positions match TRBD1. V gave up 5 bases and J gave up 4 bases; unmatched junction bases: 7. Germline CDR1 and CDR2: SGHKS and YYEKEE (reference sequence). This CDR3 is 15 amino acids long. The CDR3 loop is CASSYWTGGPDTQYF. The CDR3 DNA is TGTGCCAGCAGTTATTGGACAGGGGGACCAGATACGCAGTATTTT.

The CDR3 sequence: CASSLGRQGNSPLHF. CDR3 in DNA: TGTGCCAGCAGCTTAGGCCGGCAGGGGAATTCACCCCTCCACTTT. The genes are TRBV7-8 and TRBJ1-6; TRBD1 is a possible D gene (6 bases). The germline V gene has CDR1 SGHVS and CDR2 FQNEAQ. Between the trimmed V and J ends, which lost 1 base and 7 bases, there was a span of 11 bases. The CDR3 has 15 residues.

V gene TRBV5-1 combines with J gene TRBJ2-2; 11 positions agree with TRBD2. Trimming removed 4 bases from V and 1 base from J; junction bases left unmatched: 3. The CDR3 is made up of 16 amino acids. Per germline, CDR1 SGHRS and CDR2 YFSETQ. CDR3 protein: CASSQLAGGNTGELFF. The CDR3 region has the DNA TGCGCCAGCAGCCAGCTAGCGGGGGGGAACACCGGGGAGCTGTTTTTT.

The chain uses TRBV6-5 and TRBJ1-3, with D possibly matching TRBD1 (5 bases). Germline V lookup: CDR1 MNHEY, CDR2 SVGAGI. This CDR3 has 16 residues. The V end lost 0 bases, the J end lost 7 bases, and 16 bases lay between the germline ends. The CDR3 loop reads CASSYSYGRADNTIYF. Here the CDR3 DNA reads TGTGCCAGCAGTTACTCATACGGCAGGGCGGATAACACCATATATTTT.

V gene TRBV18 combines with J gene TRBJ2-2; TRBD1 matches at 7 bases. Per germline, CDR1 KGHSH and CDR2 LQKENI. CDR3 size: 16 residues. The J segment lost 3 bases and the V segment lost 0 bases, leaving 4 bases of the junction unmatched. In nucleotides, the CDR3 is TGTGCCAGCTCACCACCGTCAGGGGGTGACACCGGGGAGCTGTTTTTT. This sequence encodes CASSPPSGGDTGELFF.

This chain links TRBV2 with TRBJ2-3; TRBD2 might be the D (6 bases). Germline values: CDR1 SNHLY, CDR2 FYNNEI. V was shortened by 8 bases and J by 3 bases, with 12 bases between the two germline ends. The CDR3 contains 13 residues. CDR3 bases: TGTGCCAGCCGCGGGACGGATACAGATACGCAGTATTTT. Translation gives CASRGTDTDTQYF. Variable domain in full (rest from reference TRBV2 and TRBJ2-3): EPEVTQTPSHQVTQMGQEVILRCVPISNHLYFYWYRQILGQKVEFLVSFYNNEISEKSEIFDDQFSVERPDGSNFTLKIRSTKLEDSAMYFCASRGTDTDTQYFGPGTRLTVL.

The chain links TRBV7-9 to TRBJ2-5, with 9 bases lining up with TRBD1. V gave up 6 bases and J gave up 2 bases; unmatched junction bases: 10. The germline V gene encodes CDR1 SEHNR and CDR2 FQNEAQ (reference sequence). CDR3 length: 16 residues. The CDR3 DNA reads as TGTGCCAGCAGGCCTCGGGACAGGGACAATCAAGAGACCCAGTACTTC. As protein: CASRPRDRDNQETQYF.

The J gene is TRBJ2-3, the V gene TRBV7-8; TRBD1 is a possible D gene (5 bases). Germline V lookup: CDR1 SGHVS, CDR2 FQNEAQ. V was clipped by 3 bases and J by 2 bases, with 21 bases between them. The CDR3 runs to 18 residues. In DNA, the CDR3 is TGTGCCAGCAGCTTGATGGGTTTTGACAGCGTCCCCACAGATACGCAGTATTTT. Amino acids: CASSLMGFDSVPTDTQYF.

V gene TRBV14 combines with J gene TRBJ1-1; D ambiguous. CDR3 length equals 15 residues. The germline CDR1 and CDR2 sequences are SGHDN and FVKESK. Between the trimmed V and J ends, which lost 0 bases and 3 bases, there was a span of 11 bases. The CDR3 protein is CASSQDDGVDTEAFF. For the CDR3, the DNA is TGTGCCAGCAGCCAAGATGACGGGGTAGACACTGAAGCTTTCTTT.

This clone was observed a single time. The V and J genes are TRBV7-8 and TRBJ2-7; TRBD1 agrees at 9 bases. From germline, CDR1 is SGHVS and CDR2 FQNEAQ. The CDR3 contains 16 residues. V shed 1 base and J 2 bases; nucleotides not matched to a gene: 6. The CDR3 loop reads CASSLGWTGVAYEQYF. In nucleotides, the CDR3 is TGTGCCAGCAGCTTAGGGTGGACAGGGGTTGCCTACGAGCAGTACTTC.

CDR3: CASSPNRSGNTIYF. As DNA, the CDR3 is TGTGCCAGCAGTCCCAACAGGAGTGGAAACACCATATATTTT. The gene calls are TRBV2 and TRBJ1-3; weak D call: TRBD1 (5 bases). Trimming cost V 5 bases and J 3 bases, with 11 bases left between them. Germline values: CDR1 SNHLY, CDR2 FYNNEI. The length of the CDR3 is 14 residues.

This rearrangement joins TRBV5-1 to TRBJ2-7, with 7 bases that match TRBD1. The CDR3 runs to 14 residues. Trimming at V came to 2 bases and at J to 5 bases, leaving 7 bases not matched to a gene. The germline gives CDR1 SGHRS, CDR2 YFSETQ. Written as DNA, the CDR3 is TGCGCCAGCAGCTTCATGTCCGGACAGGACGAGCAGTACTTC. This sequence encodes CASSFMSGQDEQYF.

The CDR3 protein is CASSWAARGYGYTF. In DNA, the CDR3 is TGCGCCAGCAGCTGGGCCGCGAGGGGGTATGGCTACACCTTC. The gene calls are TRBV5-1 and TRBJ1-2; tentatively, D is TRBD1 (6 bases). The CDR3 extends over 14 amino acids. Germline V gives CDR1 SGHRS, CDR2 YFSETQ. Trimming shortened V by 3 bases and J by 5 bases, and 14 bases separated the two germline ends.

This sequence joins TRBV24-1 and TRBJ2-1; D perhaps matches TRBD2 (5 bases). V was clipped by 2 bases and J by 6 bases, with 10 bases between them. CDR1 and CDR2 from the germline V gene are KGHDR and SFDVKD. The CDR3 loop spans 14 amino acids. CDR3 residues: CATSDWTAANEQFF. As DNA, the CDR3 is TGTGCCACCAGTGATTGGACTGCCGCCAATGAGCAGTTCTTC.

This clone appeared a few times. V usage is TRBV18 and J usage is TRBJ1-1; 7 bases line up with TRBD1. The V segment lost 6 bases and the J segment 0 bases; nucleotides outside the gene matches: 7. The CDR3 covers 15 residues. Germline CDR1 is KGHSH and CDR2 is LQKENI. DNA for the CDR3: TGTGCCAGCTCTCCCCAGACAGGGATGAACACTGAAGCTTTCTTT. This translates into CASSPQTGMNTEAFF.

This chain links TRBV6-4 with TRBJ2-7, with 10 bases fitting TRBD2. The J segment lost 2 bases and the V segment lost 7 bases, leaving 5 bases of the junction unmatched. The CDR3 spans 14 residues. Germline-derived CDR1 and CDR2 are MRHNA and SNTAGT. The CDR3 coding sequence is TGTGCCAGCAACCCAGGGACTAGCGCCTACGAGCAGTACTTC. Its protein is CASNPGTSAYEQYF.

This chain joins TRBV6-6 and TRBJ2-1, with 8 bases matching TRBD2. CDR3 length equals 14 residues. CDR1 and CDR2 (germline): MNHNY, SVGAGI (reference sequence). With V trimmed by 4 bases and J by 9 bases, 8 bases remained unmatched. The CDR3 loop is CASSFTSGGIEQFF. The CDR3 DNA sequence: TGTGCCAGCAGTTTCACAAGCGGGGGAATTGAGCAGTTCTTC.

The chain is built from TRBV7-2 and TRBJ1-1; D ambiguous. The germline V gene encodes CDR1 SGHTA and CDR2 FQGNSA. V shed 5 bases and J shed 3 bases, with 16 bases lying between them. The CDR3 spans 15 residues. CDR3 residues: CASSTDMWKDTEAFF. In DNA, the CDR3 is TGTGCCAGCAGCACCGACATGTGGAAGGACACTGAAGCTTTCTTT.

The genes are TRBV18 and TRBJ1-1; D remains unclear. CDR3 length: 13 amino acids. Germline CDR1 reads KGHSH; CDR2 reads LQKENI. Trimming cost V 5 bases and J 4 bases, with 11 bases left between them. CDR3 region: CASSSGSATEAFF. CDR3 nucleotide sequence: TGTGCCAGCTCATCGGGGTCAGCCACTGAAGCTTTCTTT.

V gene TRBV4-2 combines with J gene TRBJ1-6; a possible D gene is TRBD1 (5 bases). The CDR3 spans 15 residues. Germline CDR1 reads LGHNA; CDR2 reads YNFKEQ. Trimming left V 0 bases short and J 12 bases short, with 15 bases between. The CDR3 bases are TGTGCCAGCAGCCAAGATAGGCAGGGAGGTGGACCCCTCCACTTT. Encoded protein: CASSQDRQGGGPLHF.

The chain employs TRBV7-9 and TRBJ1-2, with D unclear. Germline V gene lookup returns CDR1 SEHNR and CDR2 FQNEAQ (reference sequence). V lost 2 bases, J lost 0 bases, and 7 bases lay in between. This CDR3 comprises 14 residues. The CDR3 DNA follows: TGTGCCAGCAGCTTATCTCCAGCTAACTATGGCTACACCTTC. This gives the protein CASSLSPANYGYTF.